Below are 12 T cell receptor beta chains sequenced from a single sample in a study of blood T cell repertoires in COVID-19. Only in-frame clones appear in the TCRdb table, and some are missing; sequencing was by immunoSEQ multiplex PCR. Of roughly 60,000 clones listed, approximately 86% were seen once; the top ten hold about 7%. Sequences were obtained from peripheral blood. These receptors originate from a human donor with active COVID-19. The donor label of this sample is uncertain.

This clone was seen only a few times. This sequence joins TRBV6-4 and TRBJ1-5; D remains unclear. Trimming left V 7 bases short and J 7 bases short, with 11 bases between. CDR1 and CDR2 (germline): MRHNA, SNTAGT. CDR3 length equals 12 residues. DNA for the CDR3: TGTGCCAGCACCACTCGGGAGCAGCCCCAGCATTTT. Amino acid sequence: CASTTREQPQHF.

The chain links TRBV10-3 to TRBJ2-5; 11 nucleotides align to TRBD2. This CDR3 is 16 amino acids long. The V gene end was trimmed by 4 bases and the J gene end by 6 bases; junction bases not matched to a gene: 10. Germline V gene data show CDR1 as ENHRY and CDR2 as SYGVKD. The CDR3 DNA sequence: TGTGCCATCAGTGTACCCGGGACTAGCGGATTCCAGACCCAGTACTTC. Protein sequence: CAISVPGTSGFQTQYF.

V is TRBV18 and J is TRBJ1-1; D unclear. Deletions cut 4 bases from V and 0 bases from J, with 12 bases between. This CDR3 spans 15 amino acids. Germline CDR1 KGHSH, CDR2 LQKENI. The CDR3 reads CASSRTTGVNTEAFF. Here the CDR3 DNA reads TGTGCCAGCTCACGGACTACGGGCGTGAACACTGAAGCTTTCTTT.

V and J are TRBV7-3 and TRBJ2-1; possibly TRBD2 for D (5 bases). The CDR3 sequence is 14 residues long. Between the trimmed V and J ends, which lost 5 bases and 6 bases, there was a span of 14 bases. CDR1 is SGHTA, CDR2 FQGTGA, per germline. The CDR3 nucleotides read TGTGCCAGCAGCCCATCTCTAGCCCCCAATGAGCAGTTCTTC. This codes for CASSPSLAPNEQFF.

The gene calls are TRBV2 and TRBJ2-5; D call uncertain. Germline CDR1 reads SNHLY; CDR2 reads FYNNEI. There are 14 residues in the CDR3. Trimming cost V 2 bases and J 0 bases, with 7 bases left between them. In nucleotides, the CDR3 is TGTGCCAGCAGTGAACCACGGGACCAAGAGACCCAGTACTTC. Its translation: CASSEPRDQETQYF.

The rearrangement uses TRBV7-2 and TRBJ2-7; D perhaps matches TRBD2 (6 bases). Trimming removed 0 bases from V and 7 bases from J, with 13 bases in between. This CDR3 spans 14 amino acids. Germline-derived CDR1 and CDR2 are SGHTA and FQGNSA. CDR3 amino acids: CASSLAGGPGEQYF. The CDR3 DNA follows: TGTGCCAGCAGCTTAGCGGGAGGCCCGGGGGAGCAGTACTTC.

The chain couples TRBV6-5 to TRBJ2-7; 8 nucleotides align to TRBD1. The CDR3 sequence is 12 residues long. CDR1 is MNHEY, CDR2 SVGAGI, per germline. V was clipped by 6 bases and J by 7 bases; unmatched bases: 5. CDR3 in amino acids: CASRRQGREQYF. The DNA for the CDR3 is TGTGCCAGCAGGAGACAGGGGCGAGAGCAGTACTTC.

This rearrangement joins TRBV9 to TRBJ2-2; TRBD1 is a possible D gene (6 bases). CDR1 and CDR2 from the germline V gene are SGDLS and YYNGEE. The CDR3 length is 17 residues. Trimming stripped 4 bases from V and 7 bases from J, with 23 bases between. The DNA of the CDR3 is TGTGCCAGCAGCCCCCGAAAGACAGGAGGAGGTGGCGGGGAGCTGTTTTTT. This encodes CASSPRKTGGGGGELFF. The full variable domain, in which reference TRBV9 and TRBJ2-2 provide the parts outside the CDR3, is DSGVTQTPKHLITATGQRVTLRCSPRSGDLSVYWYQQSLDQGLQFLIQYYNGEERAKGNILERFSAQQFPDLHSELNLSSLELGDSALYFCASSPRKTGGGGGELFFGEGSRLTVL.

V is TRBV6-6 and J is TRBJ2-3; TRBD2 matches 9 bases. The V gene's germline CDR1 is MNHNY and CDR2 SVGAGI (reference sequence). Losses at the gene ends were 6 bases for V and 4 bases for J; bases not matched to a gene: 8. The CDR3 sequence is 15 residues long. The CDR3 DNA follows: TGTGCCAGCAGACACGGGCTAGCGGGGTCAGATACGCAGTATTTT. This codes for CASRHGLAGSDTQYF.

V usage is TRBV18 and J usage is TRBJ2-7; D is possibly TRBD1 (6 bases). Trimming took 6 bases from V and 2 from J, leaving 14 bases between them. Germline-derived CDR1 and CDR2 are KGHSH and LQKENI. The CDR3 extends over 14 amino acids. CDR3 in amino acids: CASSPGQNAYEQYF. CDR3 in DNA: TGTGCCAGCTCTCCCGGACAGAATGCCTACGAGCAGTACTTC.

V usage is TRBV7-3 and J usage is TRBJ2-1; the D gene is possibly TRBD2 (5 bases). The CDR3 extends over 17 amino acids. The germline gives CDR1 SGHTA, CDR2 FQGTGA. Trimming pared 5 bases from V and 6 bases from J, leaving 23 bases between. Here the CDR3 DNA reads TGTGCCAGCAGCCCGCCGGGATTAGCCGGAGGTAGCAATGAGCAGTTCTTC. Amino acids: CASSPPGLAGGSNEQFF.

The rearrangement links TRBV7-2 to TRBJ2-1, with D possibly being TRBD1 (6 bases). CDR1 and CDR2 from the germline V gene are SGHTA and FQGNSA. This CDR3 has 14 amino acids. V was shortened by 5 bases and J by 10 bases, with 18 bases between the two germline ends. CDR3 sequence reads: CASSRSQGRTEQFF. The CDR3 DNA sequence: TGTGCCAGCAGCCGTTCGCAGGGGCGGACGGAGCAGTTCTTC.